The clone carrying this T cell receptor beta chain was recorded only once. Treatment in this sample: about 20 received Ad26.COV2.S at low or high dose, single or two shots; roughly five received placebo; per-sample allocation not given. The investigators took samples on day 63 after the first vaccine or placebo injection. The study used a vaccine consisting of an Ad26 vector that expressed Wuhan-strain SARS-CoV-2 spike. This entry belongs to a study of Ad26.COV2.S vaccination and SARS-CoV-2 variants. Repertoires were generated with immunoSEQ multiplex PCR, while TCRdb's copy carries only in-frame clones and drops some. Of 250,000 or so clones in the sample, around 85% were seen once. Germline CDR1 reads KGHSH; CDR2 reads LQKENI. The CDR3 is made up of 14 amino acids. V lost 3 bases and J lost 7, with 12 bases in between.

The sample was peripheral blood, taken in a trial of Ad26.COV2.S vaccine versus placebo. The chain has TRBV18 and TRBJ1-4; no firm D call. The clonotype originates from a person aged 18-65 years who received the Ad26.COV2.S COVID-19 vaccine or a placebo. The CDR3 DNA sequence: TGTGCCAGCTCACCTCAAGGATCAGGTGAAAAACTGTTTTTT. Its translation is CASSPQGSGEKLFF.